This passage covers 29 T cell receptor beta chains from one sample sequenced in a study of OX40 agonist ivuxolimab in advanced cancers. Only in-frame clones appear in the TCRdb table, and some are missing; sequencing was by immunoSEQ multiplex PCR. The table shows about 77,000 clones, with approximately 94% occurring only once. This material consisted of CD4+ or CD8+ T cells sorted from blood, taken in a trial of the OX40 agonist ivuxolimab. These receptors came from an adult with an advanced solid tumor such as melanoma, head and neck, liver or kidney cancer.

The gene calls are TRBV12-5 and TRBJ2-6; 10 bases map to TRBD2. The CDR3 totals 20 residues. Germline-derived CDR1 and CDR2 are LGHNT and FRNRAP. The J segment lost 0 bases and the V segment lost 3 bases, leaving 11 bases of the junction unmatched. In nucleotides, the CDR3 is TGTGCTAGTGGTTTTCCTACCCTAGCGGGAGTTCCCTCTGGGGCCAACGTCCTGACTTTC. The encoded protein is CASGFPTLAGVPSGANVLTF.

J is TRBJ1-1 and V is TRBV11-3, with D tentatively TRBD1 (5 bases). Germline V gene sequence: CDR1 SGHNT, CDR2 YENEEA. V lost 5 bases and J 0 bases, leaving 13 bases between the germline ends. This CDR3 is built from 15 residues. CDR3 region: CASSPRQILNTEAFF. The CDR3 DNA reads as TGTGCCAGCAGCCCCAGACAGATATTGAACACTGAAGCTTTCTTT.

This sequence joins TRBV11-2 and TRBJ2-7; 7 nucleotides agree with TRBD2. V dropped 0 bases and J dropped 3; count of bases not matched to a gene: 2. The CDR3 sequence is 14 residues long. The germline CDR1 and CDR2 sequences are SGHAT and FQNNGV. The CDR3 DNA reads as TGTGCCAGCAGCTTAGATCCGGGAGGCTACGAGCAGTACTTC. Translation: CASSLDPGGYEQYF.

The chain carries TRBV5-4 and TRBJ1-1; the D is unclear. V shed 3 bases and J shed 4 bases, with 10 bases lying between them. CDR1 and CDR2 (germline): SGHNT, YYREEE (reference sequence). The CDR3 spans 13 residues. CDR3 loop: CASSSLSATEAFF. In nucleotides, the CDR3 is TGTGCCAGCAGCTCTCTATCTGCCACTGAAGCTTTCTTT. Based on the CDR3 plus reference TRBV5-4 and TRBJ1-1, the full variable domain is ETGVTQSPTHLIKTRGQQVTLRCSSQSGHNTVSWYQQALGQGPQFIFQYYREEENGRGNFPPRFSGLQFPNYSSELNVNALELDDSALYLCASSSLSATEAFFGQGTRLTVV.

The rearrangement links TRBV18 to TRBJ2-1, with 11 bases fitting TRBD2. V shed 0 bases, J shed 7 bases, and the junction held 14 bases outside the gene matches. The CDR3 is made up of 19 amino acids. The germline V gene encodes CDR1 KGHSH and CDR2 LQKENI. In DNA, the CDR3 is TGTGCCAGCTCACCACCGGGAGTAGCGGGAGGGGTTTTAGCGAATGAGCAGTTCTTC. It specifies CASSPPGVAGGVLANEQFF.

The chain carries TRBV7-3 and TRBJ2-3; 7 bases line up with TRBD2. The CDR3 runs to 17 residues. Germline assignment: CDR1 SGHTA and CDR2 FQGTGA. Germline trimming cut 4 bases from V and 5 bases from J; bases unmatched to any gene: 15. This chain's CDR3 is CASSYQGAGRLGDTQYF. CDR3 sequence (DNA): TGTGCCAGCAGCTACCAAGGTGCCGGGAGGTTAGGAGATACGCAGTATTTT.

V usage is TRBV7-2 and J usage is TRBJ1-2; tentatively, D is TRBD1 (6 bases). The CDR3 contains 13 residues. V was shortened by 5 bases and J by 6 bases, with 13 bases between the two germline ends. Germline values: CDR1 SGHTA, CDR2 FQGNSA. The CDR3 loop reads CASSVDRIDGYTF. In DNA form, the CDR3 reads TGTGCCAGCAGCGTCGACAGGATTGATGGCTACACCTTC. Drawing the rest from reference TRBV7-2 and TRBJ1-2, the complete variable domain is GAGVSQSPSNKVTEKGKDVELRCDPISGHTALYWYRQSLGQGLEFLIYFQGNSAPDKSGLPSDRFSAERTGGSVSTLTIQRTQQEDSAVYLCASSVDRIDGYTFGSGTRLTVV.

The gene calls are TRBV7-3 and TRBJ2-3; 7 positions agree with TRBD2. The CDR3 has 15 residues. V was clipped by 6 bases and J by 2 bases; unmatched bases: 8. Germline values: CDR1 SGHTA, CDR2 FQGTGA. The CDR3 region has the DNA TGTGCCAGCAGTTTGGCGGGAGAGACCACAGATACGCAGTATTTT. This sequence encodes CASSLAGETTDTQYF. Supplemented by reference TRBV7-3 and TRBJ2-3, the full variable domain reads GAGVSQTPSNKVTEKGKYVELRCDPISGHTALYWYRQSLGQGPEFLIYFQGTGAADDSGLPNDRFFAVRPEGSVSTLKIQRTERGDSAVYLCASSLAGETTDTQYFGPGTRLTVL.

The table lists this clone with a count of one. V is TRBV28 and J is TRBJ2-2; D unresolved. CDR1 is MDHEN, CDR2 SYDVKM, per germline. Trimming pared 6 bases from V and 7 bases from J, leaving 6 bases between. The CDR3 runs 11 residues. The CDR3 protein is CASRTGGELFF. In DNA form, the CDR3 reads TGTGCCAGCAGGACGGGCGGGGAGCTGTTTTTT.

This chain links TRBV5-5 with TRBJ2-1, with 10 bases that match TRBD2. Germline V lookup: CDR1 SGHKS, CDR2 YYEKEE (reference sequence). With V trimmed by 4 bases and J by 7 bases, 11 bases remained unmatched. This CDR3 spans 16 amino acids. Written as DNA, the CDR3 is TGTGCCAGCAGCCTCCTCTCTAGCGGGAGTTGGAATGAGCAGTTCTTC. Protein sequence: CASSLLSSGSWNEQFF.

The CDR3 coding sequence is TGTGCCAGCAGCCAGCCGGGCCCTACGTGGGAGGAGCAGTTCTTC. Encoded protein: CASSQPGPTWEEQFF. The chain links TRBV5-4 to TRBJ2-1; possibly TRBD2 for D (5 bases). V was cut by 4 bases and J by 10 bases, with 21 bases left in between. Germline CDR1 is SGHNT and CDR2 is YYREEE (reference sequence). This CDR3 region has 15 residues.

The chain employs TRBV29-1 and TRBJ2-1, with 10 bases matching TRBD1. Looked up from germline, CDR1 is SQVTM and CDR2 is ANQGSEA. The CDR3 spans 13 residues. V lost 7 bases to trimming and J lost 7 bases; unmatched junction nucleotides: 7. The CDR3 bases are TGCAGCGCCGATAGGACAGGGGGTAATGAGCAGTTCTTC. Protein sequence: CSADRTGGNEQFF.

The CDR3: CSVAVAGGTQYF. The CDR3 DNA reads as TGCAGCGTTGCGGTAGCGGGAGGGACCCAGTACTTC. The chain uses TRBV29-1 and TRBJ2-5; 10 nucleotides line up with TRBD2. This CDR3 is built from 12 residues. V shed 4 bases, J shed 7 bases, and the junction held 3 bases outside the gene matches. Germline CDR1 and CDR2: SQVTM and ANQGSEA. The whole variable domain, remainder taken from reference TRBV29-1 and TRBJ2-5, is SAVISQKPSRDICQRGTSLTIQCQVDSQVTMMFWYRQQPGQSLTLIATANQGSEATYESGFVIDKFPISRPNLTFSTLTVSNMSPEDSSIYLCSVAVAGGTQYFGPGTRLLVL.

The rearrangement links TRBV11-3 to TRBJ1-1; TRBD1 might be the D (6 bases). The CDR3 totals 13 residues. Germline lookup yields CDR1 SGHNT and CDR2 YENEEA. V gave up 6 bases and J gave up 4 bases, with 12 bases separating them. The CDR3, as DNA: TGTGCCAGCAGTCAACCAGGGGCCACTGAAGCTTTCTTT. Protein sequence: CASSQPGATEAFF.

The chain combines TRBV20-1 with TRBJ2-7; D might be TRBD1 (5 bases). Germline assignment: CDR1 DFQATT and CDR2 SNEGSKA (reference sequence). The CDR3 length is 10 residues. The ends were cut back, 5 bases at V and 5 bases at J, with 7 bases in the middle. In DNA form, the CDR3 reads TGCAGTGCTTGGGGCGACGAGCAGTACTTC. Translating gives CSAWGDEQYF.

The chain employs TRBV10-1 and TRBJ2-3; D might be TRBD2 (5 bases). V dropped 4 bases and J dropped 6 bases, with 11 bases sitting between them. In germline, CDR1 is WNHNN, CDR2 SYGVQD (reference sequence). The CDR3 contains 13 residues. This CDR3 reads CASSGQRGDTQYF. The CDR3 DNA reads TGCGCCAGCAGTGGACAACGGGGTGATACGCAGTATTTT.

This chain links TRBV7-2 with TRBJ2-7, with 13 bases lining up with TRBD2. This CDR3 is built from 16 residues. The trim removed 1 base at V and 4 bases at J, leaving 4 bases unmatched. Germline lookup yields CDR1 SGHTA and CDR2 FQGNSA. CDR3 DNA sequence: TGTGCCAGCAGCTTAGGACTAGCGGGAGGAGGTTACGAGCAGTACTTC. This translates into CASSLGLAGGGYEQYF.

V and J are TRBV7-9 and TRBJ2-5; no definite D call. The end of the DNA aligns better with TRBJ2-7, so the J call may be wrong. Germline V gives CDR1 SEHNR, CDR2 FQNEAQ (reference sequence). The CDR3 loop spans 11 amino acids. The CDR3 is CASTGSYEQYF. The CDR3 DNA follows: TGTGCCAGCACCGGCTCCTACGAGCAGTACTTC.

This chain links TRBV21-1 with TRBJ2-7. TRBV21-1 is flagged as a pseudogene. This CDR3 has 14 residues. The CDR3 nucleotides are TGTGCCAACAAGAGTGGGTTCGTCTCCTACGAGCAGTACTTC. It yields the protein CANKSGFVSYEQYF.

V is TRBV6-1 and J is TRBJ2-3; 9 positions match TRBD2. The CDR3 runs 14 residues. Germline assignment: CDR1 MNHNS and CDR2 SASEGT. J gave up 5 bases and V 6 bases, and 6 bases lay outside the gene matches. The CDR3 DNA sequence: TGTGCCAGCAGCTTTAGCGGGAGAGGAGATACGCAGTATTTT. This sequence encodes CASSFSGRGDTQYF.

This clone was detected only a few times. The chain recombines TRBV4-1 with TRBJ1-5, with unresolved D. V gave up 1 base and J gave up 0 bases, with 7 bases separating them. Germline V gene data show CDR1 as MGHRA and CDR2 as YSYEKL. The CDR3 is made up of 15 amino acids. The CDR3 nucleotides are TGCGCCAGCAGCCAAGTTCCGGATAGCAATCAGCCCCAGCATTTT. It is translated as CASSQVPDSNQPQHF.

This clone was observed once. The chain employs TRBV7-9 and TRBJ2-7; tentatively, D is TRBD1 (6 bases). V gave up 7 bases and J gave up 7 bases, with 17 bases separating them. Germline lookup yields CDR1 SEHNR and CDR2 FQNEAQ (reference sequence). The CDR3 is 13 residues long. The CDR3 nucleotides are TGTGCCAGCATCCGTGGCAGGGGAGAAGAGCAGTACTTC. This encodes CASIRGRGEEQYF.

The chain links TRBV5-1 to TRBJ2-7, with D possibly TRBD2 on 7 matching bases. The CDR3 covers 18 residues. Looked up from germline, CDR1 is SGHRS and CDR2 is YFSETQ. Trimming stripped 0 bases from V and 4 bases from J, with 23 bases between. CDR3 loop: CASSLARGGSRAEYEQYF. CDR3 DNA sequence: TGCGCCAGCAGCTTGGCCAGGGGCGGGAGTAGGGCGGAGTACGAGCAGTACTTC.

This clone has just one count. The chain recombines TRBV6-5 with TRBJ2-1; a weak D match, TRBD2 (5 bases). Trimming cost V 6 bases and J 9 bases, with 12 bases left between them. Germline V gene sequence: CDR1 MNHEY, CDR2 SVGAGI. The CDR3 is 12 amino acids. The CDR3 here is CASRANAGEQFF. In DNA, the CDR3 is TGTGCCAGCAGAGCGAACGCGGGTGAGCAGTTCTTC.

The chain is built from TRBV19 and TRBJ1-2; 8 bases are a match to TRBD1. This CDR3 is built from 15 residues. In germline, CDR1 is LNHDA, CDR2 SQIVND (reference sequence). Germline trimming cut 2 bases from V and 8 bases from J; bases unmatched to any gene: 10. CDR3 bases: TGTGCCAGTAGTATACGTGGACAGGGTCAGGGCGGCTACACCTTC. It yields the protein CASSIRGQGQGGYTF.

V gene TRBV6-1 combines with J gene TRBJ2-3; a weak D match, TRBD1 (6 bases). V dropped 0 bases and J dropped 3 bases, with 16 bases sitting between them. Germline CDR1 is MNHNS and CDR2 is SASEGT. CDR3 size: 17 residues. The CDR3 loop is CASSEALRGGTTDTQYF. CDR3 nucleotide sequence: TGTGCCAGCAGTGAAGCGCTTCGAGGGGGTACGACAGATACGCAGTATTTT.

This clone was counted between two and nine times. This chain links TRBV5-1 with TRBJ2-4, with 9 bases matching TRBD1. CDR1 is SGHRS and CDR2 is YFSETQ in the germline V gene. This CDR3 comprises 13 residues. V lost 4 bases and J lost 9; bases outside the gene matches: 5. In DNA, the CDR3 is TGCGCCAGCAGCAAACCGGGACAGGGCATTCAGTACTTC. Translated: CASSKPGQGIQYF. Based on the CDR3 plus reference TRBV5-1 and TRBJ2-4, the full variable domain is KAGVTQTPRYLIKTRGQQVTLSCSPISGHRSVSWYQQTPGQGLQFLFEYFSETQRNKGNFPGRFSGRQFSNSRSEMNVSTLELGDSALYLCASSKPGQGIQYFGAGTRLSVL.

This sequence joins TRBV4-2 and TRBJ2-3, with TRBD2 identical over 13 bases. The CDR3 length is 19 residues. From germline, CDR1 is LGHNA and CDR2 YNFKEQ. With 1 base clipped from V and 2 bases from J, the junction kept 9 bases outside the gene matches. CDR3 nucleotides: TGTGCCAGCAGCCAAGCACTAGCGGGAGGGCTCGACATCACAGATACGCAGTATTTT. Its translation: CASSQALAGGLDITDTQYF.

The V gene is TRBV4-2, the J gene TRBJ1-5; D is ambiguous. This CDR3 has 15 residues. Per germline, CDR1 LGHNA and CDR2 YNFKEQ. Deletions cut 3 bases from V and 4 bases from J, with 13 bases between. This CDR3 reads CASSQSTRGNQPQHF. The CDR3 bases are TGTGCCAGCAGCCAGAGCACGCGGGGAAATCAGCCCCAGCATTTT.